This section outlines one T cell receptor beta chain sequence together with its context. Its antigen remains unknown. This sample stems from a study of CXCR3-negative and CXCR3-positive naive CD8 T cells. Germline assignment: CDR1 MNHEY and CDR2 SMNVEV (reference sequence). This CDR3 contains 15 residues. Study-level findings and limits: Hydrophobicity of TRB CDR3s was greater in CXCR3-positive naive cells than in CXCR3-negative naive cells.

UMI-tagged TRB cDNA libraries were built via 5' RACE. Following a re-call of the 5' RACE reads, TCRdb has one entry per CDR3 protein and lacks DNA. The sample has about 86,000 distinct CDR3 sequences. The sequenced sample consisted of naive CXCR3+ CD8+ T cells from blood. Subset: CD45RO-CCR7+CD27+CD95- naive CD8+ T cells expressing CXCR3 (TNR3+). The chain couples TRBV27 to TRBJ2-1. The receptor was derived from a human donor in good health. Some clones in this sample may be carry-over from other donors' samples. The CDR3 loop reads CASISGSSSYNEQFF.